These 11 T cell receptor beta chains were all obtained from the same sample, sequenced in a study of blood T cells in healthy people across ages. Next came a second PCR, run for 7 to 11 cycles, which used a sample-barcoded 5' primer along with a J-beta primer mix. TCRdb redid the calling of the 5' RACE reads with MiXCR, one entry per CDR3 protein. The sample yields roughly 1.5 million distinct CDR3 sequences, under 55% seen once. Material for sequencing was blood. The source is a woman younger than 35 in good health.

J is TRBJ2-3 and V is TRBV27; 7 bases match TRBD2. The CDR3 has 19 amino acids. Germline CDR1 MNHEY, CDR2 SMNVEV (reference sequence). With V trimmed by 4 bases and J by 0 bases, 16 bases remained unmatched. The CDR3 sequence: CASSSYGVVGSGSTDTQYF. Here the CDR3 DNA reads TGTGCCAGCAGTTCTTATGGGGTGGTGGGTAGCGGGAGCACAGATACGCAGTATTTT.

CDR3 nucleotide sequence: TGTGCCAGCAGCTTAGCGAGGGGGCGAGGGACCCAGTACTTC. Translated, it gives CASSLARGRGTQYF. V usage is TRBV11-2 and J usage is TRBJ2-5; 7 bases line up with TRBD1. This CDR3 has 14 amino acids. With 1 base clipped from V and 7 bases from J, the junction kept 6 bases outside the gene matches. The germline CDR1 and CDR2 sequences are SGHAT and FQNNGV.

This clonotype was seen only a few times. The rearrangement uses TRBV5-1 and TRBJ2-5, with D uncertain. CDR1 and CDR2 from the germline V gene are SGHRS and YFSETQ. This CDR3 contains 14 residues. V was pared by 3 bases and J by 1 base, with 10 bases between. CDR3: CASSWAGIQETQYF. The CDR3 coding sequence is TGCGCCAGCAGCTGGGCTGGAATCCAAGAGACCCAGTACTTC.

About this clonotype: One base away lies a much larger clone, so this may be a sequencing read error. This sequence joins TRBV29-1 and TRBJ2-1; 11 bases agree with TRBD1. The end of the DNA fits TRBJ2-7 better, so the J call may be wrong. Germline CDR1 SQVTM, CDR2 ANQGSEA. The CDR3 spans 17 residues. CDR3 amino acids: CSVRSGTGGYGYNEQYF. CDR3 bases: TGCAGCGTTCGATCCGGGACAGGGGGATATGGGTACAATGAGCAGTACTTC.

The genes are TRBV18 and TRBJ2-1; the match to TRBD2 covers 9 bases. Germline values: CDR1 KGHSH, CDR2 LQKENI. Trimming at V came to 6 bases and at J to 7 bases, leaving 7 bases not matched to a gene. This CDR3 has 14 residues. CDR3 residues: CASSSGRPQNEQFF. As DNA, the CDR3 is TGTGCCAGCTCTAGCGGGAGACCACAAAATGAGCAGTTCTTC.

The table lists this clonotype with a few counts. An end of the junction differs from the germline gene, which may be a read error. The chain carries TRBV20-1 and TRBJ2-7, with 10 positions matching TRBD2. There are 14 residues in the CDR3. Germline CDR1 reads DFQATT; CDR2 reads SNEGSKA (reference sequence). CDR3 loop: CSATLAGVSHEQYF. CDR3 bases: TGCAGTGCTACCCTAGCGGGAGTCTCCCACGAGCAGTACTTC.

V and J are TRBV3-1 and TRBJ2-7, with D possibly called TRBD1 or TRBD2 (5 bases each). This CDR3 contains 15 residues. From germline, CDR1 is LGHDT and CDR2 YNNKEL (reference sequence). V lost 8 bases and J lost 1, with 18 bases in between. The CDR3 protein is CASAPSGTVSYEQYF. Written as DNA, the CDR3 is TGTGCCAGCGCCCCTTCCGGGACCGTTTCCTACGAGCAGTACTTC.

This clonotype was detected a few times. The chain employs TRBV20-1 and TRBJ1-1; D call uncertain. Germline CDR1 is DFQATT and CDR2 is SNEGSKA (reference sequence). The CDR3 loop spans 14 amino acids. The germline V and J ends were trimmed by 5 bases and 2 bases, with 15 bases remaining between them. This CDR3 is CSAQYQTTNTEAFF. The CDR3 region has the DNA TGCAGTGCTCAATACCAGACAACTAACACTGAAGCTTTCTTT.

Worth noting for this clonotype: Relative to the germline gene, one junction end is altered; a read error may explain this. J is TRBJ2-3 and V is TRBV2; D possibly corresponds to TRBD2 (5 bases). From germline, CDR1 is SNHLY and CDR2 FYNNEI. The CDR3 length is 14 residues. The CDR3 reads CTSSELDRTDTQYF. CDR3 coding DNA: TGTACCAGCAGTGAACTAGACCGCACAGATACGCAGTATTTT.

The chain combines TRBV4-3 with TRBJ2-2; D possibly corresponds to TRBD2 (6 bases). CDR1 and CDR2 (germline): LGHNA, YSLEER. The CDR3 runs 17 residues. Trimming removed 1 base from V and 5 bases from J, with 17 bases in between. CDR3 sequence (DNA): TGCGCCAGCAGCCAAGGGAGTGTCGGGAGCGATACCGGGGAGCTGTTTTTT. It is translated as CASSQGSVGSDTGELFF.

The sample holds a few counts of this clonotype. The chain recombines TRBV6-2 or TRBV6-3 with TRBJ2-3; D is possibly TRBD1 (6 bases). The CDR3 loop spans 14 amino acids. V was trimmed by 6 bases and J by 1 base, leaving 11 bases between them. Germline CDR1 MNHEY, CDR2 SVGEGT. The CDR3 region is CASRPRGRTDTQYF. Here the CDR3 DNA reads TGTGCCAGCAGGCCCAGGGGACGCACAGATACGCAGTATTTT.